These 27 T cell receptor beta chains came from one sample sequenced in a study of T cell responses to AZD1222 COVID-19 vaccine. TCRdb keeps only in-frame clones here, not all; method: immunoSEQ multiplex PCR. The table records 170,000 or so clones, 80% to 90% of them present only once. Here the sequenced sample was peripheral blood, taken 28 days after the second AZD1222 dose. All receptors derive from an adult who received the AZD1222 COVID-19 vaccine.

This clone was detected only a few times. The rearrangement joins TRBV23-1 to TRBJ1-5; D gene ambiguous. TRBV23-1 belongs to the ORF category, with a function that is uncertain. CDR3 size: 16 residues. V was shortened by 6 bases and J by 2 bases, with 17 bases between the two germline ends. The chain's CDR3 is CASSLPRKWRNQPQHF. The CDR3 nucleotides read TGCGCCAGCAGCCTCCCACGAAAATGGCGCAATCAGCCCCAGCATTTT.

This chain uses TRBV19 with TRBJ2-3, with 7 bases that match TRBD1. The CDR3 runs 14 residues. Trimming at V came to 7 bases and at J to 1 base, leaving 5 bases not matched to a gene. The germline V gene has CDR1 LNHDA and CDR2 SQIVND (reference sequence). In nucleotides, the CDR3 is TGTGCCAGTATCCCGACAGGGCGCACAGATACGCAGTATTTT. This codes for CASIPTGRTDTQYF.

The V call is TRBV2, the J call TRBJ2-7; D is uncertain. V lost 4 bases and J lost 2, with 3 bases in between. Per germline, CDR1 SNHLY and CDR2 FYNNEI. This CDR3 is built from 11 residues. Here the CDR3 reads CASSVAYEQYF. The DNA of the CDR3 is TGTGCCAGCAGTGTTGCCTACGAGCAGTACTTC.

The rearrangement links TRBV27 to TRBJ2-5, with 8 bases fitting TRBD1. J was trimmed by 5 bases and V by 6 bases; bases with no gene match: 8. The CDR3 sequence is 14 residues long. From germline, CDR1 is MNHEY and CDR2 SMNVEV (reference sequence). The CDR3 here is CASRRTGLRETQYF. DNA of the CDR3: TGTGCCAGCAGGAGGACAGGGCTGAGGGAGACCCAGTACTTC.

The chain links TRBV14 to TRBJ1-1, with a possible D match to TRBD1 (6 bases). Germline V gene lookup returns CDR1 SGHDN and CDR2 FVKESK. V lost 7 bases and J 3 bases, leaving 18 bases between the germline ends. This CDR3 is built from 15 residues. In nucleotides, the CDR3 is TGTGCCAGCACTGGCAATGGGGGCCGGCACACTGAAGCTTTCTTT. Amino acid sequence: CASTGNGGRHTEAFF.

This chain uses TRBV6-5 with TRBJ1-2; tentatively, D is TRBD1 (6 bases). The germline V gene has CDR1 MNHEY and CDR2 SVGAGI. V was trimmed by 4 bases and J by 4 bases, leaving 16 bases between them. The CDR3 has 15 residues. CDR3 sequence reads: CASSSLGDKFYGYTF. The CDR3 bases are TGTGCCAGCAGTTCTTTGGGGGACAAATTCTATGGCTACACCTTC.

V and J are TRBV5-1 and TRBJ2-5, with D perhaps given as TRBD1 or TRBD2 (5 bases each). This CDR3 region has 16 residues. The germline V gene has CDR1 SGHRS and CDR2 YFSETQ. With 4 bases removed from V and 5 bases from J, the gap between germline ends came to 21 bases. Here the CDR3 DNA reads TGCGCCAGCAGCGGGAGTGGTGGGGCGGTTCGGGAGACCCAGTACTTC. Residues: CASSGSGGAVRETQYF.

This chain connects TRBV7-9 to TRBJ1-1; 8 bases match TRBD1. The CDR3 is 16 residues long. After removal of 7 bases from V and 4 bases from J, the junction contained 14 bases not matched to a gene. Per the germline V gene, CDR1 is SEHNR and CDR2 is FQNEAQ (reference sequence). CDR3 nucleotide sequence: TGTGCCAGCACCCCTAGGACAGGGCTTGCAGGCACTGAAGCTTTCTTT. As protein: CASTPRTGLAGTEAFF. The full variable domain, completed using reference TRBV7-9 and TRBJ1-1, is DTGVSQNPRHKITKRGQNVTFRCDPISEHNRLYWYRQTLGQGPEFLTYFQNEAQLEKSRLLSDRFSAERPKGSFSTLEIQRTEQGDSAMYLCASTPRTGLAGTEAFFGQGTRLTVV.

The J gene is TRBJ1-4, the V gene TRBV6-1, with D perhaps TRBD1 (5 bases). The CDR3 is made up of 14 amino acids. Per germline, CDR1 MNHNS and CDR2 SASEGT. Trimming left V 0 bases short and J 13 bases short, with 15 bases between. CDR3 amino acids: CASSEARLRGTLFF. The CDR3, as DNA: TGTGCCAGCAGTGAAGCCCGATTACGGGGGACACTGTTTTTT.

The V gene is TRBV29-1, the J gene TRBJ1-1, with a weak D call TRBD1 (6 bases). Trimming removed 6 bases from V and 5 bases from J, with 16 bases in between. The germline V gene encodes CDR1 SQVTM and CDR2 ANQGSEA. This CDR3 region has 13 residues. CDR3 sequence (DNA): TGCAGCGTGGGCTTGACAGGCTCTACTGAAGCTTTCTTT. It codes for CSVGLTGSTEAFF.

This chain connects TRBV5-1 to TRBJ2-5; 8 nucleotides match TRBD1. Losses at the gene ends were 6 bases for V and 5 bases for J; bases not matched to a gene: 9. The CDR3 loop spans 14 amino acids. CDR1 and CDR2 from the germline V gene are SGHRS and YFSETQ. Here the CDR3 reads CASTKSTGGETQYF. DNA of the CDR3: TGCGCCAGCACCAAGTCTACAGGGGGGGAGACCCAGTACTTC.

The chain is built from TRBV28 and TRBJ1-4; 10 nucleotides align to TRBD1. J lost 0 bases, V lost 9 bases, and 4 bases had no gene match. The CDR3 runs 15 residues. The germline gives CDR1 MDHEN, CDR2 SYDVKM. CDR3 coding DNA: TGTGCCAGTGGGACAGGGGCCACAACTAATGAAAAACTGTTTTTT. Its translation: CASGTGATTNEKLFF. Combining the CDR3 with reference TRBV28 and TRBJ1-4 gives the whole variable domain DVKVTQSSRYLVKRTGEKVFLECVQDMDHENMFWYRQDPGLGLRLIYFSYDVKMKEKGDIPEGYSVSREKKERFSLILESASTNQTSMYLCASGTGATTNEKLFFGSGTQLSVL.

This clone was recorded once. This chain uses TRBV5-8 with TRBJ2-3, with a tentative D call TRBD1 (6 bases). CDR1 is SGHTS, CDR2 YDEGEE, per germline. CDR3 size: 16 residues. V lost 0 bases, J lost 0 bases, and 11 bases lay in between. The CDR3 region is CASSLEGDTSTDTQYF. The CDR3 nucleotides are TGTGCCAGCAGCTTGGAGGGGGATACTAGCACAGATACGCAGTATTTT.

The V call is TRBV3-1 (or the pseudogene TRBV3-2), the J call TRBJ1-4; a weak D match, TRBD1 (5 bases). Trimming left V 4 bases short and J 0 bases short, with 15 bases between. This CDR3 has 17 residues. Germline V gene sequence: CDR1 LGHDT, CDR2 YNNKEL (reference sequence). The chain's CDR3 is CASSRGRPPATNEKLFF. CDR3 DNA: TGTGCCAGCAGCCGGGGACGCCCGCCTGCAACTAATGAAAAACTGTTTTTT.

This clone was picked up one time. This sequence joins TRBV10-3 and TRBJ1-1; no reliable D call. The V gene's germline CDR1 is ENHRY and CDR2 SYGVKD. The CDR3 is 15 amino acids. The V end lost 2 bases, the J end lost 1 base, and 11 bases lay between the germline ends. The CDR3 DNA follows: TGTGCCATCAGTGAGGGGCGTGGGGAGAACACTGAAGCTTTCTTT. It is translated as CAISEGRGENTEAFF.

The chain uses TRBV12-3 or TRBV12-4 and TRBJ1-2; D gene unclear. V was pared by 2 bases and J by 8 bases, with 9 bases between. This CDR3 region has 12 residues. The DNA for the CDR3 is TGTGCCAGCAGTTTATTTAAGGGAGGCTACACCTTC. This translates into CASSLFKGGYTF.

This clone was seen a few times. The chain couples TRBV30 to TRBJ1-5; D perhaps matches TRBD1 (6 bases). The V end lost 1 base, the J end lost 2 bases, and 12 bases lay between the germline ends. The CDR3 contains 15 residues. The V gene's germline CDR1 is GTSNPN and CDR2 SVGIG (reference sequence). The CDR3 DNA reads TGTGCCTGGAGTGACGGACGGACAGGCAATCAGCCCCAGCATTTT. Protein: CAWSDGRTGNQPQHF. The full variable domain, with the rest looked up from reference TRBV30 and TRBJ1-5, is SQTIHQWPATLVQPVGSPLSLECTVEGTSNPNLYWYRQAAGRGLQLLFYSVGIGQISSEVPQNLSASRPQDRQFILSSKKLLLSDSGFYLCAWSDGRTGNQPQHFGDGTRLSIL.

The J gene is TRBJ1-6, the V gene TRBV28; no clear D. CDR1 is MDHEN and CDR2 is SYDVKM in the germline V gene. The CDR3 consists of 15 residues. Between the trimmed V and J ends, which lost 7 bases and 7 bases, there was a span of 17 bases. CDR3 in amino acids: CASILNDRRNSPLHF. The CDR3 DNA sequence: TGTGCCAGCATTCTGAACGACCGGAGGAATTCACCCCTCCACTTT.

V is TRBV7-3 and J is TRBJ2-1, with a weak D call TRBD1 (8 bases). V dropped 4 bases and J dropped 6 bases, with 16 bases sitting between them. CDR1 and CDR2 (germline): SGHTA, FQGTGA. The length of the CDR3 is 15 residues. The CDR3 is CASSSGNRGGNEQFF. In DNA, the CDR3 is TGTGCCAGCAGCTCAGGGAACAGGGGGGGCAATGAGCAGTTCTTC. Together with reference TRBV7-3 and TRBJ2-1, the CDR3 gives the full variable domain: GAGVSQTPSNKVTEKGKYVELRCDPISGHTALYWYRQSLGQGPEFLIYFQGTGAADDSGLPNDRFFAVRPEGSVSTLKIQRTERGDSAVYLCASSSGNRGGNEQFFGPGTRLTVL.

The rearrangement links TRBV5-1 to TRBJ1-6, with 8 bases that match TRBD1. The CDR3 totals 16 residues. After removal of 4 bases from V and 9 bases from J, the junction contained 12 bases not matched to a gene. Looked up from germline, CDR1 is SGHRS and CDR2 is YFSETQ. CDR3 DNA: TGCGCCAGCAGCCCAGGACAGGGCGTTAGCAGTTCACCCCTCCACTTT. This gives the protein CASSPGQGVSSSPLHF.

This clone was recorded only once. The chain uses TRBV5-8 and TRBJ1-2; 9 nucleotides align to TRBD1. Losses at the gene ends were 9 bases for V and 4 bases for J; bases not matched to a gene: 16. This CDR3 is built from 16 residues. Germline V gene data show CDR1 as SGHTS and CDR2 as YDEGEE. CDR3 bases: TGTGCCACACAAAACCCGGGACAGGGAATAAGCTATGGCTACACCTTC. Amino acids: CATQNPGQGISYGYTF.

The gene calls are TRBV6-5 and TRBJ2-7; 13 bases align to TRBD2. Unmatched junction bases numbered 4, after V lost 6 bases and J lost 5 bases. This CDR3 has 14 amino acids. Germline CDR1 is MNHEY and CDR2 is SVGAGI. The CDR3 DNA is TGTGCCAGCAGGGGACTAGCGGGGCTCAACGAGCAGTACTTC. This translates into CASRGLAGLNEQYF.

This rearrangement joins TRBV5-1 to TRBJ2-5, with 11 bases identical to TRBD1. V dropped 4 bases and J dropped 5; count of bases not matched to a gene: 13. In germline, CDR1 is SGHRS, CDR2 YFSETQ. The CDR3 sequence is 17 residues long. The CDR3 spells CASSPYPDRGLAETQYF. DNA for the CDR3: TGCGCCAGCAGCCCCTACCCGGACAGGGGGCTGGCGGAGACCCAGTACTTC.

The rearrangement joins TRBV6-6 to TRBJ1-1, with D perhaps matching TRBD1 (5 bases). Germline V gives CDR1 MNHNY, CDR2 SVGAGI (reference sequence). V lost 5 bases and J 6 bases, leaving 19 bases between the germline ends. This CDR3 contains 15 residues. CDR3 residues: CASSTPGRGASEAFF. The CDR3 bases are TGTGCCAGCAGTACCCCGGGCCGCGGGGCGTCTGAAGCTTTCTTT.

The rearrangement links TRBV18 to TRBJ1-1; no firm D call. V lost 5 bases and J 0 bases, leaving 10 bases between the germline ends. CDR3 length: 14 amino acids. Germline assignment: CDR1 KGHSH and CDR2 LQKENI. This CDR3 is CASSGLTLNTEAFF. The DNA for the CDR3 is TGTGCCAGCTCAGGACTTACACTGAACACTGAAGCTTTCTTT.

This CDR3 is CATSRGPTGAGYGYTF. The CDR3 bases are TGTGCCACCAGCAGAGGGCCGACAGGGGCAGGCTATGGCTACACCTTC. The rearrangement links TRBV15 to TRBJ1-2, with 8 bases that match TRBD1. Per germline, CDR1 LNHNV and CDR2 YYDKDF (reference sequence). Trimming removed 1 base from V and 4 bases from J; junction bases left unmatched: 8. The CDR3 runs 16 residues.

The rearrangement joins TRBV6-5 to TRBJ1-6; D gene ambiguous. CDR1 is MNHEY and CDR2 is SVGAGI in the germline V gene. The length of the CDR3 is 14 residues. Trimming took 6 bases from V and 3 from J, leaving 9 bases between them. The CDR3 is CASSPVGYNSPLHF. As DNA, the CDR3 is TGTGCCAGCAGCCCAGTGGGCTATAATTCACCCCTCCACTTT.